This T cell receptor beta chain came from a study of identical twins. TCRdb redid the calling of the 5' RACE reads with MiXCR, one entry per CDR3 protein. This repertoire shows roughly 490,000 distinct CDR3 sequences, about 13% found once; its top ten account for approximately 0.98%. This clonotype was counted a few times. What it recognizes is unknown. Study outcomes and limitations: Less excess twin sharing appeared in beta out-of-frame sequences. Cross-sectional statistics, not tracking of the same donors, supported the conclusions. Compared with models, monozygotic twins showed more out-of-frame TCR alpha sharing.

The same specimen was also included in a second study, on yellow fever vaccine responses in identical twins. As that study records: A vaccine T cell response that seemed partly convergent and partly personalized was reported in twins.

Sequencing used CD4+ T cells sorted from blood. The TCR was taken from a woman under 30 in good health.

The CDR3 nucleotides read TGCGCCAGCGGGAGAAACGATGAGCAGTTCTTC. Translated: CASGRNDEQFF. This chain joins TRBV10-1 and TRBJ2-1, with D perhaps TRBD2 (5 bases). The CDR3 totals 11 residues. Per germline, CDR1 WNHNN and CDR2 SYGVQD (reference sequence). V shed 8 bases and J shed 8 bases, with 10 bases lying between them.